These 18 T cell receptor beta chains were sequenced from one sample in a study of blood T cell repertoires in COVID-19. Sequenced by immunoSEQ multiplex PCR; TCRdb stores in-frame clones only, minus some. Counted here are about 360,000 clones, around 84% occurring once; the ten biggest clones make up 2.5% to 3.5%. The material sequenced was peripheral blood. These receptors all come from a human donor in a cohort sampled during active COVID-19.

The J gene is TRBJ2-1, the V gene TRBV24-1, with 7 bases that match TRBD1. Germline assignment: CDR1 KGHDR and CDR2 SFDVKD. CDR3 length equals 16 residues. Germline trimming cut 1 base from V and 4 bases from J; bases unmatched to any gene: 6. The CDR3 sequence is CATSDFGTARYNEQFF. The CDR3 nucleotides read TGTGCCACCAGTGATTTCGGGACAGCTAGATACAATGAGCAGTTCTTC.

The chain joins TRBV7-2 to TRBJ2-3; D is uncertain. V shed 5 bases and J shed 1 base, with 7 bases lying between them. Germline V lookup: CDR1 SGHTA, CDR2 FQGNSA. The CDR3 is made up of 13 amino acids. The CDR3 DNA follows: TGTGCCAGCAGCCTTTCCCGCACAGATACGCAGTATTTT. This sequence encodes CASSLSRTDTQYF.

The rearrangement joins TRBV12-3 or TRBV12-4 to TRBJ2-2; D gene uncertain. Trimming stripped 4 bases from V and 2 bases from J, with 5 bases between. The CDR3 is 13 residues long. This CDR3 reads CASSSRNTGELFF. For the CDR3, the DNA is TGTGCCAGCAGTTCTAGAAACACCGGGGAGCTGTTTTTT.

V is TRBV28 and J is TRBJ1-2; perhaps TRBD1 as D (5 bases). Germline values: CDR1 MDHEN, CDR2 SYDVKM. Deletions cut 1 base from V and 0 bases from J, with 9 bases between. The CDR3 runs 15 residues. In DNA, the CDR3 is TGTGCCAGCAGTTTATCCGACAGACCTAACTATGGCTACACCTTC. Encoded protein: CASSLSDRPNYGYTF.

The rearrangement joins TRBV9 to TRBJ2-3, with 8 bases aligning to TRBD1. V shed 4 bases, J shed 4 bases, and the junction held 11 bases outside the gene matches. Germline CDR1 and CDR2: SGDLS and YYNGEE. The CDR3 spans 16 residues. CDR3 in amino acids: CASSPRTGGGSDTQYF. The CDR3 DNA is TGTGCCAGCAGCCCCCGAACAGGGGGTGGGTCAGATACGCAGTATTTT.

The chain recombines TRBV7-9 with TRBJ2-7; D may be TRBD1 (5 bases). Germline CDR1 is SEHNR and CDR2 is FQNEAQ (reference sequence). Trimming removed 5 bases at V and 3 bases at J, with 8 bases between. CDR3 length equals 12 residues. CDR3 region: CASSVDSYEQYF. The CDR3 bases are TGTGCCAGCAGCGTCGACAGCTACGAGCAGTACTTC.

The chain employs TRBV3-1 (or the pseudogene TRBV3-2) and TRBJ2-5; possible D gene TRBD2, 5 bases. V dropped 0 bases and J dropped 0 bases, with 14 bases sitting between them. This CDR3 spans 17 amino acids. CDR1 is LGHDT, CDR2 YNNKEL, per germline (reference sequence). As DNA, the CDR3 is TGTGCCAGCAGCCAAGAGTCTGGCGGACTGTACCAAGAGACCCAGTACTTC. Translating it yields CASSQESGGLYQETQYF.

The rearrangement links TRBV29-1 to TRBJ2-7; 9 nucleotides agree with TRBD1. The CDR3 covers 13 residues. V shed 6 bases, J shed 5 bases, and the junction held 8 bases outside the gene matches. Looked up from germline, CDR1 is SQVTM and CDR2 is ANQGSEA. Here the CDR3 reads CSVAGTGLNEQYF. CDR3 DNA: TGCAGCGTAGCCGGGACAGGGTTAAACGAGCAGTACTTC.

This clone was seen only a few times. This rearrangement joins TRBV19 to TRBJ1-2, with 7 bases matching TRBD1. Germline V lookup: CDR1 LNHDA, CDR2 SQIVND (reference sequence). The CDR3 runs to 14 residues. Losses at the gene ends were 5 bases for V and 3 bases for J; bases not matched to a gene: 6. This CDR3 reads CASSSQGDYYGYTF. Here the CDR3 DNA reads TGTGCCAGTAGTTCCCAGGGGGACTACTATGGCTACACCTTC.

This clone was picked up a small number of times. This rearrangement joins TRBV28 to TRBJ1-2; 10 nucleotides agree with TRBD1. The J segment lost 0 bases and the V segment lost 6 bases, leaving 4 bases of the junction unmatched. CDR1 MDHEN and CDR2 SYDVKM come from the germline V gene. The CDR3 spans 15 residues. CDR3 protein: CASRRDRGTNYGYTF. The CDR3 nucleotides read TGTGCCAGCAGACGGGACAGGGGAACTAACTATGGCTACACCTTC.

CDR3: CASSSSSPFTDTQYF. CDR3 in DNA: TGTGCCAGCAGTTCATCTAGCCCGTTCACAGATACGCAGTATTTT. The rearrangement links TRBV28 to TRBJ2-3, with D possibly TRBD2 on 5 matching bases. Germline V CDR1 and CDR2: MDHEN, SYDVKM. The CDR3 runs to 15 residues. V lost 4 bases, J lost 2 bases, and 13 bases lay in between.

The chain has TRBV7-2 and TRBJ2-5, with 8 nucleotides matching TRBD1. Germline V gives CDR1 SGHTA, CDR2 FQGNSA. The CDR3 loop spans 17 amino acids. V lost 5 bases and J lost 6; bases outside the gene matches: 17. For the CDR3, the DNA is TGTGCCAGCAGCCATGAGACATGGACAGGGTTTATGCAGACCCAGTACTTC. Amino acids: CASSHETWTGFMQTQYF.

The chain couples TRBV15 to TRBJ2-3; possible D gene TRBD2, 7 bases. Trimming pared 0 bases from V and 6 bases from J, leaving 16 bases between. The CDR3 loop spans 16 amino acids. The germline gives CDR1 LNHNV, CDR2 YYDKDF (reference sequence). Here the CDR3 DNA reads TGTGCCACCAGCAGAGATCTGAGGGGGGGCATGGATACGCAGTATTTT. This gives the protein CATSRDLRGGMDTQYF.

The chain joins TRBV7-9 to TRBJ2-7, with D perhaps matching TRBD1 (5 bases). Germline values: CDR1 SEHNR, CDR2 FQNEAQ (reference sequence). The CDR3 consists of 12 residues. The V end was cut by 4 bases, the J end by 3 bases, with 7 bases between. CDR3 in DNA: TGTGCCAGCAGCTCAAGGGGCTACGAGCAGTACTTC. The encoded protein is CASSSRGYEQYF. The entire variable domain, with the rest obtained from reference TRBV7-9 and TRBJ2-7, is as follows: DTGVSQNPRHKITKRGQNVTFRCDPISEHNRLYWYRQTLGQGPEFLTYFQNEAQLEKSRLLSDRFSAERPKGSFSTLEIQRTEQGDSAMYLCASSSRGYEQYFGPGTRLTVT.

V gene TRBV5-1 combines with J gene TRBJ1-1, with TRBD1 identical over 7 bases. The CDR3 is 15 amino acids. J lost 0 bases, V lost 5 bases, and 7 bases had no gene match. Looked up from germline, CDR1 is SGHRS and CDR2 is YFSETQ. CDR3: CASSYDRAMNTEAFF. In DNA, the CDR3 is TGCGCCAGCAGTTATGACAGGGCGATGAACACTGAAGCTTTCTTT.

The chain combines TRBV6-5 with TRBJ2-5, with TRBD2 identical over 12 bases. V shed 2 bases, J shed 1 base, and the junction held 2 bases outside the gene matches. Germline-derived CDR1 and CDR2 are MNHEY and SVGAGI. The CDR3 extends over 16 amino acids. CDR3 protein: CASSYPTSGGQETQYF. DNA of the CDR3: TGTGCCAGCAGTTACCCGACTAGCGGGGGCCAAGAGACCCAGTACTTC.

This clone has a single count. The J gene is TRBJ2-1, the V gene TRBV5-5; 10 positions agree with TRBD1. The J segment lost 2 bases and the V segment lost 4 bases, leaving 6 bases of the junction unmatched. CDR1 is SGHKS, CDR2 YYEKEE, per germline (reference sequence). CDR3 length equals 16 residues. This CDR3 reads CASSVTGGLTYNEQFF. In DNA form, the CDR3 reads TGTGCCAGCAGCGTGACAGGGGGCCTGACCTACAATGAGCAGTTCTTC.

This clone was seen a few times. V gene TRBV5-1 combines with J gene TRBJ2-2, with 7 bases fitting TRBD2. The CDR3 covers 15 residues. Germline V lookup: CDR1 SGHRS, CDR2 YFSETQ. V dropped 2 bases and J dropped 5; count of bases not matched to a gene: 6. The CDR3: CASSLGGSGTGELFF. CDR3 DNA sequence: TGCGCCAGCAGCTTAGGCGGGAGTGGAACCGGGGAGCTGTTTTTT.